This is a list of T cell receptor beta chains from one sample in a study of T cells after yellow fever vaccination. TCRdb re-called the 5' RACE reads through MiXCR, storing one row per CDR3 protein. The sample carries about 260,000 distinct CDR3 sequences, more than 3.5% recorded once. This sample comprised PBMCs, obtained 15 days after the yellow fever booster vaccination. These receptors all stem from a young man who received the YFV17D yellow fever vaccine. Both conserved end residues are part of each CDR3. D genes are given only for firm matches. The size entry gives once, few, many, or a class for an expanded clone.

j_call d_call clone_size v_call cdr3_aa cdr3_nt
TRBJ1-2 - many TRBV12-5 CASGLSGTGYTF TGTGCTAGTGGTTTGTCAGGGACTGGCTACACCTTC
TRBJ1-5 - many TRBV12-3/TRBV12-4 CASSPRGGPYSNQPQHF TGTGCCAGCAGTCCACGTGGAGGGCCTTATAGCAATCAGCCCCAGCATTTT
TRBJ2-7 TRBD2 many TRBV6-1 CASRDHPTSSSYEQYF TGTGCCAGCAGAGACCACCCGACTAGCTCCTCCTACGAGCAGTACTTC
TRBJ2-7 - few TRBV5-4 CASSYPDGGEQYF TGTGCCAGCAGCTACCCGGATGGGGGCGAGCAGTACTTC
TRBJ1-5 TRBD1 many TRBV12-3/TRBV12-4 CASSFGDRVNQPQHF TGTGCCAGCAGTTTCGGGGACAGGGTTAATCAGCCCCAGCATTTT
TRBJ1-2 - many TRBV29-1 CSVNRGGSYGYTF TGCAGCGTTAACCGCGGGGGGAGCTATGGCTACACCTTC
TRBJ2-7 - many TRBV6-5 CASSYGITYEQYF TGTGCCAGCAGTTATGGGATTACCTACGAGCAGTACTTC
TRBJ2-5 TRBD1 many TRBV4-1 CASSQDQGAFGETQYF TGCGCCAGCAGCCAAGATCAGGGGGCCTTTGGAGAGACCCAGTACTTC
TRBJ2-3 - many TRBV5-4 CASSLTSSLDTQYF TGTGCCAGCAGCTTGACGTCTTCCTTGGATACGCAGTATTTT
TRBJ1-5 - many TRBV6-6 CASSGGRWPQHF TGTGCCAGCAGTGGGGGTCGTTGGCCCCAGCATTTT